Listed below are T cell receptor beta chains from one sample, sequenced in a study of CD4 and CD8 cells across lung adenocarcinoma regions. TCRdb itself ran the PCR reads through MiXCR, one entry per CDR3 protein. The sample includes 6,500 to 9,500 distinct CDR3 sequences, approximately 45% of them seen just once. Input material: CD4+ T cells from the margin of a lung tumor. The receptors shown here come from a male donor with lung adenocarcinoma. The CD4 and CD8 labels of this study may be unreliable. The CDR3 runs from the conserved cysteine through the conserved F or W. A D gene is named only where the DNA matches it firmly. Clone sizes are given selectively: once, few, many, or a class where the clone is expanded.

TRBJ1-1 NA NA TRBV6-5 CASSYIRNTEAFF TGTGCCAGCAGTTACATACGGAACACTGAAGCTTTCTTT
TRBJ2-5 TRBD2 few TRBV11-2 CASSPIVGGPGETQYF TGTGCCAGCAGCCCGATTGTGGGAGGGCCGGGGGAGACCCAGTACTTC
TRBJ2-2 TRBD2 NA TRBV27 CASSLLPGLAGGSTGELYF TGTGCCAGCAGTCTCCTACCGGGACTAGCGGGAGGGAGCACCGGGGAGCTGTATTTT
TRBJ2-7 TRBD2 medium-sized TRBV6-5 CASKSGSYNEQYF TGTGCCAGCAAAAGCGGGAGCTACAATGAGCAGTACTTC
TRBJ2-3 TRBD2 NA TRBV6-1 CASSPRLGTSGRTDNTQYF TGTGCCAGCAGTCCTCGCCTAGGAACTAGCGGGAGGACCGATAATACGCAGTATTTT
TRBJ2-1 NA NA TRBV6-1 CASRVAVSSNNEQFF TGTGCCAGCAGGGTGGCAGTGTCATCCAACAATGAGCAGTTCTTC
TRBJ2-2 NA many TRBV28 CASSKHTGELFF TGTGCCAGCAGCAAGCACACCGGGGAGCTGTTTTTT
TRBJ1-4 NA NA TRBV27 CASSLTPTNEKLFF TGTGCCAGCAGTTTGACACCAACTAATGAAAAACTGTTTTTT
TRBJ2-5 NA medium-sized TRBV6-5 CASSYGARETQYF TGTGCCAGCAGTTACGGGGCTCGGGAGACCCAGTACTTC
TRBJ2-5 NA NA TRBV6-1 CASSGLGGAQETQYF TGTGCCAGCAGCGGTCTAGGGGGGGCCCAAGAGACCCAGTACTTC
TRBJ2-3 NA NA TRBV7-6 CASSFLGGRGGRDTQYF TGTGCCAGCAGCTTCCTCGGGGGGCGGGGAGGCCGGGATACGCAGTATTTT